The TCR beta chain described here comes from a study of blood T cell repertoires in COVID-19. On the study more broadly: PBMCs, B-cell-depleted T cells, or T cells were the source of the cDNA or gDNA that made up the material.

Between the trimmed V and J ends, which lost 2 bases and 3 bases, there was a span of 8 bases. From germline, CDR1 is KGHSH and CDR2 LQKENI. The CDR3 is 14 residues long. Per the study methods: Nucleated cell number was recorded as an estimate derived from reference gene primer amplification. Measured with immunoSEQ multiplex PCR; TCRdb has only the in-frame clones, and not every one. V and J calls and clone size are as listed in that table; D and trimming were resolved from the DNA. The sample shows more than 250,000 clones, 90% of them seen only once. The TCR sequence derives from a woman younger than 30 with acute COVID-19. V gene TRBV18 combines with J gene TRBJ1-5; D might be TRBD1 (5 bases). The sequenced sample consisted of PBMCs or T cells enriched from blood (not recorded which). The CDR3 DNA reads as TGTGCCAGCTCACCAGGGGGACTCAATCAGCCCCAGCATTTT. Amino acid sequence: CASSPGGLNQPQHF.